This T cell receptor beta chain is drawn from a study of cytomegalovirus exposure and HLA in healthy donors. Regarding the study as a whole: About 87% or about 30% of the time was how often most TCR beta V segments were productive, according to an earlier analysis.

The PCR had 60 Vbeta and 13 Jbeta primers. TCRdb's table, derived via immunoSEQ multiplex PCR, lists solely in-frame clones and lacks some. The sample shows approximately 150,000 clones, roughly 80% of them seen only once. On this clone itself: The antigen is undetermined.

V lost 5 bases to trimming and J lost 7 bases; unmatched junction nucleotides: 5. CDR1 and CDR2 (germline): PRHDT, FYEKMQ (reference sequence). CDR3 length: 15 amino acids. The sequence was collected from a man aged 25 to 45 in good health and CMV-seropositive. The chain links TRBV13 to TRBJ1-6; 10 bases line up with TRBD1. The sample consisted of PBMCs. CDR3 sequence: CASSDGTGENSPLHF. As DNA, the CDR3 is TGTGCCAGCAGCGATGGGACAGGGGAAAATTCACCCCTCCACTTT. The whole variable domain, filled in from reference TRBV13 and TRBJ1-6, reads AAGVIQSPRHLIKEKRETATLKCYPIPRHDTVYWYQQGPGQDPQFLISFYEKMQSDKGSIPDRFSAQQFSDYHSELNMSSLELGDSALYFCASSDGTGENSPLHFGNGTRLTVT.